Shown below are 19 T cell receptor beta chains from a single sample sequenced in a study of blood T cell repertoires in COVID-19. Sequenced by immunoSEQ multiplex PCR; TCRdb stores in-frame clones only, minus some. This sample has roughly 120,000 clones, with about nine tenths found just once. What was sequenced was peripheral blood. Every receptor here comes from a human donor in a cohort sampled during active COVID-19.

The V call is TRBV3-1 (or the pseudogene TRBV3-2), the J call TRBJ2-5; 14 nucleotides match TRBD2. The V gene's germline CDR1 is LGHDT and CDR2 YNNKEL (reference sequence). V lost 1 base, J lost 5 bases, and 6 bases stayed unmatched. The CDR3 contains 17 residues. The CDR3 sequence is CASSQGLAGGPGETQYF. Here the CDR3 DNA reads TGTGCCAGCAGCCAAGGACTAGCGGGGGGGCCGGGGGAGACCCAGTACTTC.

V and J are TRBV10-2 and TRBJ2-3; 8 bases match TRBD2. Germline CDR1 is WSHSY and CDR2 is SAAADI. The CDR3 covers 20 residues. Unmatched junction bases numbered 17, after V lost 2 bases and J lost 1 base. The CDR3 reads CASSEPYAGGSALRTDTQYF. The CDR3 nucleotides are TGCGCCAGCAGTGAGCCTTATGCGGGGGGTAGCGCACTTCGCACAGATACGCAGTATTTT.

This chain connects TRBV6-1 to TRBJ2-1, with TRBD1 identical over 7 bases. Germline V lookup: CDR1 MNHNS, CDR2 SASEGT. Trimming removed 4 bases from V and 9 bases from J; junction bases left unmatched: 18. The CDR3 extends over 17 amino acids. The CDR3 protein is CASSAGLDRAFLREQFF. CDR3 nucleotide sequence: TGTGCCAGCAGTGCGGGGCTCGACAGGGCCTTCCTCCGTGAGCAGTTCTTC.

The V gene is TRBV29-1, the J gene TRBJ2-2; 8 nucleotides agree with TRBD1. The germline gives CDR1 SQVTM, CDR2 ANQGSEA. The CDR3 sequence is 15 residues long. V trimming: 4 bases; J trimming: 0 bases; junction bases outside the gene matches: 4. CDR3 sequence: CSVGKTGANTGELFF. The CDR3 nucleotides are TGCAGCGTTGGGAAGACAGGGGCGAACACCGGGGAGCTGTTTTTT.

The gene calls are TRBV27 and TRBJ2-5; a weak D match, TRBD2 (5 bases). CDR1 and CDR2 from the germline V gene are MNHEY and SMNVEV (reference sequence). CDR3 length equals 16 residues. Deletions cut 4 bases from V and 5 bases from J, with 20 bases between. The CDR3 loop reads CASSSTLLRSGETQYF. The CDR3 DNA reads TGTGCCAGCAGTTCTACCCTTCTTAGGTCGGGGGAGACCCAGTACTTC.

A few counts support this clone. The chain uses TRBV3-1 (or the pseudogene TRBV3-2) and TRBJ1-6, with TRBD1 matching over 9 bases. The germline gives CDR1 LGHDT, CDR2 YNNKEL (reference sequence). The CDR3 has 15 amino acids. V shed 6 bases, J shed 11 bases, and the junction held 11 bases outside the gene matches. The CDR3: CASSRDGTGSTPLHF. The CDR3 DNA follows: TGTGCCAGCAGTCGAGATGGGACAGGGAGTACACCCCTCCACTTT.

This clone was counted a single time. The rearrangement uses TRBV10-2 and TRBJ1-1, with D possibly being TRBD1 (5 bases). Deletions cut 7 bases from V and 0 bases from J, with 9 bases between. The CDR3 consists of 13 residues. Germline V gives CDR1 WSHSY, CDR2 SAAADI. The CDR3, as DNA: TGCGCCAGCACCGGACATTTGAACACTGAAGCTTTCTTT. This encodes CASTGHLNTEAFF.

The chain has TRBV7-9 and TRBJ2-3, with no clear D. V lost 3 bases, J lost 2 bases, and 15 bases lay in between. CDR3 length equals 16 residues. Germline assignment: CDR1 SEHNR and CDR2 FQNEAQ (reference sequence). CDR3 residues: CASSFTGIPPTDTQYF. The CDR3 region has the DNA TGTGCCAGCAGCTTCACGGGTATTCCTCCCACAGATACGCAGTATTTT.

The chain joins TRBV12-3 or TRBV12-4 to TRBJ2-7; possible D gene TRBD2, 5 bases. The CDR3 is 13 residues long. V was clipped by 6 bases and J by 3 bases, with 12 bases between them. The CDR3 region has the DNA TGTGCCAGCAGCAATGATGGAGGCTACGAGCAGTACTTC. Amino acid sequence: CASSNDGGYEQYF.

The chain couples TRBV1 to TRBJ2-1; the table names TRBD2, a call not compared with the DNA. TRBV1 constitutes a pseudogene. The CDR3 is 16 residues long. This CDR3 is CTSSPLAGRSYNEQFF. The DNA of the CDR3 is TGCACCAGCAGTCCTTTAGCGGGACGCTCCTACAATGAGCAGTTCTTC.

This chain links TRBV29-1 with TRBJ2-6; TRBD1 aligns across 7 bases. Germline V CDR1 and CDR2: SQVTM, ANQGSEA. The CDR3 length is 15 residues. Trimming took 5 bases from V and 3 from J; bases not matched to a gene: 7. Written as DNA, the CDR3 is TGCAGCGTTTCTAAGGGGGCAGGTGGGGCCAACGTCCTGACTTTC. Translating it yields CSVSKGAGGANVLTF.

The rearrangement joins TRBV7-9 to TRBJ1-5, with TRBD1 matching 7 bases. The CDR3 has 16 amino acids. The V segment lost 0 bases and the J segment 1 base; nucleotides outside the gene matches: 3. Germline V gene data show CDR1 as SEHNR and CDR2 as FQNEAQ (reference sequence). This CDR3 reads CASSLAGTASNQPQHF. CDR3 in DNA: TGTGCCAGCAGCTTAGCGGGGACAGCAAGCAATCAGCCCCAGCATTTT.

The genes are TRBV24-1 and TRBJ2-3, with 7 bases aligning to TRBD2. V was pared by 2 bases and J by 6 bases, with 7 bases of the junction left unmatched. Germline values: CDR1 KGHDR, CDR2 SFDVKD. The CDR3 has 15 residues. DNA of the CDR3: TGTGCCACCAGTGATTCTAGGCACGGGGGGGATACGCAGTATTTT. It encodes CATSDSRHGGDTQYF.

The chain uses TRBV18 and TRBJ1-6; D perhaps matches TRBD1 (6 bases). Germline values: CDR1 KGHSH, CDR2 LQKENI. Trimming cost V 2 bases and J 6 bases, with 11 bases left between them. The CDR3 runs to 15 residues. The CDR3 DNA is TGTGCCAGCTCACCAAGGGGACAAGCTAATTCACCCCTCCACTTT. Its translation is CASSPRGQANSPLHF.

The chain carries TRBV29-1 and TRBJ2-7; D is possibly TRBD1 (6 bases). V was shortened by 4 bases and J by 2 bases, with 21 bases between the two germline ends. The V gene's germline CDR1 is SQVTM and CDR2 ANQGSEA. CDR3 length: 16 amino acids. The CDR3 sequence is CSVVGTPRDTTYEQYF. CDR3 DNA sequence: TGCAGCGTTGTTGGAACCCCCCGGGACACGACCTACGAGCAGTACTTC.

The rearrangement links TRBV19 to TRBJ2-6, with D tentatively TRBD1 (6 bases). CDR3 length equals 17 residues. V gave up 6 bases and J gave up 2 bases, with 17 bases separating them. Germline V CDR1 and CDR2: LNHDA, SQIVND (reference sequence). In DNA form, the CDR3 reads TGTGCCAGTAGAAGGGACACTGGCCTAGCTGGGGCCAACGTCCTGACTTTC. It yields the protein CASRRDTGLAGANVLTF.

The genes are TRBV5-5 and TRBJ2-7, with 13 bases fitting TRBD2. Germline V lookup: CDR1 SGHKS, CDR2 YYEKEE (reference sequence). CDR3 size: 17 residues. The V gene end was trimmed by 1 base and the J gene end by 1 base; junction bases not matched to a gene: 5. The chain's CDR3 is CASSLRGGLAGSYEQYF. The DNA for the CDR3 is TGTGCCAGCAGCTTGAGAGGGGGACTAGCGGGGTCCTACGAGCAGTACTTC.

The V and J genes are TRBV18 and TRBJ2-7, with a possible D match to TRBD2 (5 bases). CDR1 and CDR2 (germline): KGHSH, LQKENI. The CDR3 is 13 amino acids. V was shortened by 3 bases and J by 6 bases, with 12 bases between the two germline ends. In nucleotides, the CDR3 is TGTGCCAGCTCACCGGCGACTGAGGGCGAGCAGTACTTC. Translated, it gives CASSPATEGEQYF.

This rearrangement joins TRBV10-2 to TRBJ1-1; 8 bases map to TRBD1. The CDR3 covers 15 residues. V shed 6 bases and J 4 bases; nucleotides not matched to a gene: 10. CDR1 and CDR2 from the germline V gene are WSHSY and SAAADI. CDR3 protein: CASRVGTGGFTEAFF. CDR3 sequence (DNA): TGCGCCAGCAGGGTCGGGACAGGTGGGTTCACTGAAGCTTTCTTT.